These T cell receptor beta chains were read from a single sample in a study of blood T cells in healthy people across ages. TCRdb fed the 5' RACE reads into MiXCR, producing one record per CDR3 protein. The table has some 1,800,000 distinct CDR3 sequences, 30% to 40% seen once. The source material was blood. These receptors came from a human donor in good health. The CDR3 runs from the conserved cysteine through the conserved F or W. Each record gives: clone size, V gene, J gene, D gene, CDR3 protein, CDR3 DNA. A D gene is named only where the DNA matches it firmly. The listing skips clone size in some rows; elsewhere it reads once, few, many or a size class.

abundance: NA; v_gene: TRBV7-2; j_gene: TRBJ2-5; d_gene: TRBD1; CDR3aa: CASSYPRRGQETQYF; CDR3nt: TGTGCCAGCAGCTACCCGCGCAGGGGGCAAGAGACCCAGTACTTC
abundance: few; v_gene: TRBV6-5; j_gene: TRBJ2-7; d_gene: TRBD2; CDR3aa: CASRTSGGFYEQYF; CDR3nt: TGTGCCAGCAGGACTAGCGGGGGGTTTTACGAGCAGTACTTC
abundance: NA; v_gene: TRBV7-9; j_gene: TRBJ1-2; d_gene: TRBD1; CDR3aa: CASSQPGQRGYTF; CDR3nt: TGTGCCAGCAGCCAACCGGGACAGCGGGGCTACACCTTC
abundance: NA; v_gene: TRBV12-3/TRBV12-4; j_gene: TRBJ2-1; d_gene: TRBD1; CDR3aa: CASRLDRGRRNEQFF; CDR3nt: TGTGCCAGCAGACTAGACAGGGGGAGAAGGAATGAGCAGTTCTTC
abundance: NA; v_gene: TRBV11-2; j_gene: TRBJ2-7; d_gene: NA; CDR3aa: CASSPEGVYEQYF; CDR3nt: TGTGCCAGCAGCCCCGAAGGGGTCTACGAGCAGTACTTC
abundance: few; v_gene: TRBV3-1; j_gene: TRBJ2-5; d_gene: NA; CDR3aa: CASSYRVSGEQYF; CDR3nt: TGTGCCAGCAGTTACAGGGTATCGGGGGAGCAGTACTTC
abundance: few; v_gene: TRBV7-9; j_gene: TRBJ2-5; d_gene: NA; CDR3aa: CASSSLLETRETQYF; CDR3nt: TGTGCCAGCAGCTCGCTACTGGAGACCAGGGAGACCCAGTACTTC
abundance: few; v_gene: TRBV29-1; j_gene: TRBJ1-4; d_gene: NA; CDR3aa: CSAGSELFEKLFF; CDR3nt: TGCAGCGCCGGCTCGGAACTTTTTGAAAAACTGTTTTTT
abundance: NA; v_gene: TRBV27; j_gene: TRBJ1-2; d_gene: NA; CDR3aa: CASSPLGHSLYGYTF; CDR3nt: TGTGCCAGCAGTCCATTAGGACACTCCCTCTATGGCTACACCTTC
abundance: few; v_gene: TRBV20-1; j_gene: TRBJ2-3; d_gene: NA; CDR3aa: CSARKEANTDTQYF; CDR3nt: TGCAGTGCCAGGAAAGAGGCCAACACAGATACGCAGTATTTT
abundance: few; v_gene: TRBV13; j_gene: TRBJ1-4; d_gene: NA; CDR3aa: CASSLGLSNEKLFF; CDR3nt: TGTGCCAGCAGCTTAGGCCTCTCTAATGAAAAACTGTTTTTT
abundance: few; v_gene: TRBV6-6; j_gene: TRBJ2-1; d_gene: NA; CDR3aa: CASSYSLARSYNEQFF; CDR3nt: TGTGCCAGCAGTTACTCTCTAGCCCGCTCCTACAATGAGCAGTTCTTC
abundance: NA; v_gene: TRBV11-1; j_gene: TRBJ2-1; d_gene: NA; CDR3aa: CASSLRMGSSYNEQFF; CDR3nt: TGTGCCAGCAGCCTAAGGATGGGGAGTTCCTACAATGAGCAGTTCTTC
abundance: few; v_gene: TRBV20-1; j_gene: TRBJ2-7; d_gene: TRBD2; CDR3aa: CSANLAGGNSYEQYF; CDR3nt: TGCAGTGCTAACCTAGCGGGGGGGAACTCCTACGAGCAGTACTTC
abundance: once; v_gene: TRBV9; j_gene: TRBJ2-7; d_gene: NA; CDR3aa: CASSPDNPTYEQYF; CDR3nt: TGTGCCAGCAGCCCAGACAACCCCACCTACGAGCAGTACTTC
abundance: NA; v_gene: TRBV27; j_gene: TRBJ2-3; d_gene: NA; CDR3aa: CASSLPGAFTDTQYF; CDR3nt: TGTGCCAGCAGTTTACCCGGGGCGTTCACAGATACGCAGTATTTT
abundance: NA; v_gene: TRBV7-9; j_gene: TRBJ1-1; d_gene: NA; CDR3aa: CASTTGGTEAFF; CDR3nt: TGTGCCAGCACGACTGGAGGGACTGAAGCTTTCTTT
abundance: NA; v_gene: TRBV27; j_gene: TRBJ2-5; d_gene: TRBD2; CDR3aa: CASSDPSGGARETQYF; CDR3nt: TGTGCCAGCAGCGACCCTAGCGGGGGGGCCAGAGAGACCCAGTACTTC
abundance: NA; v_gene: TRBV6-5; j_gene: TRBJ2-3; d_gene: TRBD1; CDR3aa: CASSYSSGQVNYEQYF; CDR3nt: TGTGCCAGCAGTTACTCGTCGGGACAGGTTAACTACGAGCAGTATTTT
abundance: once; v_gene: TRBV7-3; j_gene: TRBJ2-3; d_gene: NA; CDR3aa: CASSPLSMDTQYF; CDR3nt: TGTGCCAGCAGCCCTCTATCCATGGATACGCAGTATTTT
abundance: NA; v_gene: TRBV5-1; j_gene: TRBJ1-6; d_gene: NA; CDR3aa: CASSSERNSPLHF; CDR3nt: TGCGCCAGCAGCTCTGAGAGGAATTCACCCCTCCACTTT
abundance: NA; v_gene: TRBV28; j_gene: TRBJ1-4; d_gene: NA; CDR3aa: CASGLLGNEKLFF; CDR3nt: TGTGCCAGCGGTTTATTGGGGAATGAAAAACTGTTTTTT
abundance: many; v_gene: TRBV7-2; j_gene: TRBJ2-3; d_gene: NA; CDR3aa: CASSLEYSSDTQYF; CDR3nt: TGTGCCAGCAGCTTAGAGTACAGCTCAGATACGCAGTATTTT
abundance: few; v_gene: TRBV4-2; j_gene: TRBJ1-2; d_gene: NA; CDR3aa: CASSHQGDYGYTF; CDR3nt: TGTGCCAGCAGCCACCAGGGTGACTATGGCTACACCTTC
abundance: NA; v_gene: TRBV7-9; j_gene: TRBJ2-1; d_gene: TRBD2; CDR3aa: CASRGTSGETYNEQFF; CDR3nt: TGTGCCAGCAGAGGGACTAGCGGTGAAACCTACAATGAGCAGTTCTTC
abundance: NA; v_gene: TRBV7-2; j_gene: TRBJ2-1; d_gene: TRBD2; CDR3aa: CASSRLAGGDEQFF; CDR3nt: TGTGCCAGCAGCAGACTAGCGGGGGGGGATGAGCAGTTCTTC
abundance: NA; v_gene: TRBV7-9; j_gene: TRBJ1-2; d_gene: NA; CDR3aa: CASSPLRRPEKGYTF; CDR3nt: TGTGCCAGCAGCCCCCTCCGGCGGCCCGAGAAGGGCTACACCTTC
abundance: few; v_gene: TRBV6-5; j_gene: TRBJ2-7; d_gene: NA; CDR3aa: CASRGRGGEQYF; CDR3nt: TGTGCCAGCAGGGGCCGAGGAGGCGAGCAGTACTTC
abundance: few; v_gene: TRBV7-8; j_gene: TRBJ2-1; d_gene: TRBD2; CDR3aa: CASSLGERGRQFF; CDR3nt: TGTGCCAGCAGTTTAGGGGAGCGGGGTCGGCAGTTCTTC
abundance: NA; v_gene: TRBV12-3/TRBV12-4; j_gene: TRBJ2-1; d_gene: TRBD1; CDR3aa: CASSPSPGQNEQFF; CDR3nt: TGTGCCAGCAGTCCCTCACCGGGACAGAATGAGCAGTTCTTC
abundance: few; v_gene: TRBV9; j_gene: TRBJ1-4; d_gene: NA; CDR3aa: CASSDGSEKLFF; CDR3nt: TGTGCCAGCAGCGATGGGAGTGAAAAACTGTTTTTT
abundance: NA; v_gene: TRBV9; j_gene: TRBJ2-6; d_gene: NA; CDR3aa: CASSVGPDGANVLTF; CDR3nt: TGTGCCAGCAGCGTAGGACCGGACGGGGCCAACGTCCTGACTTTC
abundance: few; v_gene: TRBV20-1; j_gene: TRBJ1-1; d_gene: TRBD1; CDR3aa: CSAQRDRNTEAFF; CDR3nt: TGCAGTGCCCAAAGGGACAGGAACACTGAAGCTTTCTTT
abundance: many; v_gene: TRBV7-2; j_gene: TRBJ2-3; d_gene: NA; CDR3aa: CASSRDFSTDTQYF; CDR3nt: TGTGCCAGCAGTCGGGACTTTAGCACAGATACGCAGTATTTT
abundance: NA; v_gene: TRBV5-1; j_gene: TRBJ1-1; d_gene: TRBD1; CDR3aa: CASSLKGQGQGDTEAFF; CDR3nt: TGCGCCAGCAGCTTGAAGGGACAGGGCCAGGGGGACACTGAAGCTTTCTTT
abundance: NA; v_gene: TRBV5-1; j_gene: TRBJ1-5; d_gene: TRBD1; CDR3aa: CASSLYPGQLNQPQHF; CDR3nt: TGCGCCAGCAGCTTGTACCCGGGACAGCTTAATCAGCCCCAGCATTTT
abundance: NA; v_gene: TRBV28; j_gene: TRBJ2-1; d_gene: NA; CDR3aa: CASTTGLYNEQFF; CDR3nt: TGTGCCAGCACCACAGGGTTGTACAATGAGCAGTTCTTC
abundance: NA; v_gene: TRBV9; j_gene: TRBJ1-2; d_gene: NA; CDR3aa: CASSVERGVNGYTF; CDR3nt: TGTGCCAGTAGCGTAGAAAGGGGAGTGAATGGCTACACCTTC
abundance: few; v_gene: TRBV7-2; j_gene: TRBJ2-7; d_gene: NA; CDR3aa: CASSLIAGSYEQYF; CDR3nt: TGTGCCAGCAGCTTAATCGCGGGGTCCTACGAGCAGTACTTC
abundance: NA; v_gene: TRBV7-2; j_gene: TRBJ2-1; d_gene: NA; CDR3aa: CASSWTDTIRGQFF; CDR3nt: TGTGCCAGCAGCTGGACAGATACCATCAGGGGGCAGTTCTTC
abundance: NA; v_gene: TRBV11-1; j_gene: TRBJ1-1; d_gene: NA; CDR3aa: CASSPMTPGVNTEAFF; CDR3nt: TGTGCCAGCAGCCCGATGACACCGGGGGTGAACACTGAAGCTTTCTTT
abundance: few; v_gene: TRBV6-2/TRBV6-3; j_gene: TRBJ1-4; d_gene: NA; CDR3aa: CATCGWPCEKLFF; CDR3nt: TGTGCCACCTGCGGCTGGCCGTGTGAAAAACTGTTTTTT
abundance: once; v_gene: TRBV5-1; j_gene: TRBJ1-1; d_gene: NA; CDR3aa: CASSFFQASNTEAFF; CDR3nt: TGCGCCAGCAGCTTTTTCCAGGCCTCGAACACTGAAGCTTTCTTT